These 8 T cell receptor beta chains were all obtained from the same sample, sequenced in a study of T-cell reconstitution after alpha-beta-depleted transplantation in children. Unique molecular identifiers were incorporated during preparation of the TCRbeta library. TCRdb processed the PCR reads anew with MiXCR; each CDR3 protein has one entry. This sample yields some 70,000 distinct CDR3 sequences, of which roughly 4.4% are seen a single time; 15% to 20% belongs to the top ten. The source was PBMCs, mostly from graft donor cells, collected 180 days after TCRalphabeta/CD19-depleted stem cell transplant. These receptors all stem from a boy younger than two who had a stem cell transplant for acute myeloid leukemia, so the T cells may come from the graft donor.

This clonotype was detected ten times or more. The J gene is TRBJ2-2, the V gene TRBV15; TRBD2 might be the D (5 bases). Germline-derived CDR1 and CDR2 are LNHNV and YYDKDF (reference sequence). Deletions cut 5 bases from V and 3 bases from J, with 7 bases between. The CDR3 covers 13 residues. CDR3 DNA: TGTGCCACCAGCTCCGGGGACACCGGGGAGCTGTTTTTT. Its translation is CATSSGDTGELFF.

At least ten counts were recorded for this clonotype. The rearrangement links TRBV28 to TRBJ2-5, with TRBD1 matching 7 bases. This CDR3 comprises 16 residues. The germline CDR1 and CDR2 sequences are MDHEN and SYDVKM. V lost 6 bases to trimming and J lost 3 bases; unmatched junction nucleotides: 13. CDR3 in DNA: TGTGCCAGCAGGTTAGACAGACAGGGAATGAAAGAGACCCAGTACTTC. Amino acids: CASRLDRQGMKETQYF. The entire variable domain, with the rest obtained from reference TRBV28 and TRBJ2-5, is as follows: DVKVTQSSRYLVKRTGEKVFLECVQDMDHENMFWYRQDPGLGLRLIYFSYDVKMKEKGDIPEGYSVSREKKERFSLILESASTNQTSMYLCASRLDRQGMKETQYFGPGTRLLVL.

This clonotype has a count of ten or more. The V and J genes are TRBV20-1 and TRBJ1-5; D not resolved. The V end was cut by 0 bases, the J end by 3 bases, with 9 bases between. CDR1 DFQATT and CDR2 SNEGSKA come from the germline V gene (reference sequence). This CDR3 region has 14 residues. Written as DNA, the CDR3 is TGCAGTGCTAGAGAGGGAGGGAACAATCAGCCCCAGCATTTT. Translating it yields CSAREGGNNQPQHF.

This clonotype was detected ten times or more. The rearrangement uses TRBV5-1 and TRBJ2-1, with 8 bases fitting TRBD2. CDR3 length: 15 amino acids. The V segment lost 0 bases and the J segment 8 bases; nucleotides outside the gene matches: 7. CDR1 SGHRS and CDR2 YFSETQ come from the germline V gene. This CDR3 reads CASSLGGGRSDEQFF. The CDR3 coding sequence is TGCGCCAGCAGCTTGGGCGGGGGGCGGAGTGATGAGCAGTTCTTC.

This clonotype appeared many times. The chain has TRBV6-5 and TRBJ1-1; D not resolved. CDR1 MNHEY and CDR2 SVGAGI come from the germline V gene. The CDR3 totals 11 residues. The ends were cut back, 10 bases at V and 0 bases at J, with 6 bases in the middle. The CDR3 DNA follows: TGTGCCACACAGATGAACACTGAAGCTTTCTTT. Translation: CATQMNTEAFF.

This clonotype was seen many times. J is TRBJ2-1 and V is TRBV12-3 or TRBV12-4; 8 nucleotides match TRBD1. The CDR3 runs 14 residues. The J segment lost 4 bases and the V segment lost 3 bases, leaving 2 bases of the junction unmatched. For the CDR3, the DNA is TGTGCCAGCAGTTTGACAGGGGCATACAATGAGCAGTTCTTC. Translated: CASSLTGAYNEQFF.

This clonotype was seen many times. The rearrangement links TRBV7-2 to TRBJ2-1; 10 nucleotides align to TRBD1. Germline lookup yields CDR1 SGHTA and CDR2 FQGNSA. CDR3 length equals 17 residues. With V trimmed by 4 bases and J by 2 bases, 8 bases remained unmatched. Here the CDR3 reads CASSYYPTGGPYNEQFF. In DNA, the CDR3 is TGTGCCAGCAGCTATTACCCGACAGGGGGCCCCTACAATGAGCAGTTCTTC.

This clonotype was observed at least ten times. The CDR3 DNA is TGTGCCAGCAGCTTAGCGCTCCCGAACACCGGGGAGCTGTTTTTT. It yields the protein CASSLALPNTGELFF. The V gene is TRBV7-8, the J gene TRBJ2-2; D is unresolved. The CDR3 is made up of 15 amino acids. Trimming removed 0 bases from V and 0 bases from J, with 5 bases in between. CDR1 and CDR2 from the germline V gene are SGHVS and FQNEAQ.